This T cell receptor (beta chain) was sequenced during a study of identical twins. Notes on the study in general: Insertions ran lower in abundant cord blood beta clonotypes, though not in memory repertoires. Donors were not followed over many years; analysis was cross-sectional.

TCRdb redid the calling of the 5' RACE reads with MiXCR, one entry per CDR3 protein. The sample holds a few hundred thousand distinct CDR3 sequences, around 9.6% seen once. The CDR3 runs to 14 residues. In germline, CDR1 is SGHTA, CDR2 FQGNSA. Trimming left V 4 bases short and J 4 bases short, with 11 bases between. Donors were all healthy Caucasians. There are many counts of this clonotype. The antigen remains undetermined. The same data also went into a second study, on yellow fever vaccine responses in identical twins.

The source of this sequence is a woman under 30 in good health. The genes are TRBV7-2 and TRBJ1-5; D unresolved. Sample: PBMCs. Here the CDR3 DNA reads TGTGCCAGCAGCTCGGCCCGTGGAAATCAGCCCCAGCATTTT. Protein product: CASSSARGNQPQHF.